The 31 T cell receptor beta chains listed next were all sequenced from one sample in a study of tumor-infiltrating lymphocytes in primary liver carcinoma. A constant-region primer primed TCR beta cDNA synthesis from about 490 ng of total RNA. Employing slightly modified ARM-PCR, three nested multiplex PCR rounds were run, and these gave rise to the TCR beta libraries. Running 9 to 11 cycles apiece, the first two PCR rounds relied on TRBV1-TRBV30 forward primers together with a C-beta reverse primer. TCRdb redid the calling of the multiplex PCR reads with MiXCR, one entry per CDR3 protein. The table has fewer than 75,000 distinct CDR3 sequences, about two thirds seen once. Starting material for RNA and DNA co-extraction consisted of roughly 19-30 mg of unsorted bulk tissue. The sample taken for sequencing was liver tumor tissue from sampling region 2. Noted subset: tumor region T2, inferior pole. The receptors shown here come from a man aged 35-49 years with primary liver carcinoma and hepatitis B virus infection.

Turning to this clonotype: At one of its ends the junction is not consistent with the germline gene, which may arise from a read error. J is TRBJ1-1 and V is TRBV14, with 8 bases fitting TRBD1. This CDR3 has 15 amino acids. The germline V gene has CDR1 SGHDN and CDR2 FVKESK. The CDR3 loop reads CVSSQESRDRSEAFF. The CDR3 DNA follows: TGTGTCAGCAGCCAAGAATCCCGGGACAGGTCGGAAGCTTTCTTT.

As for this clonotype: As the CDR3 is not closed by the conserved phenylalanine or tryptophan, this likely results from a read error. The chain joins TRBV5-1 to TRBJ1-1, with a possible D match to TRBD1 (5 bases). Germline CDR1 SGHRS, CDR2 YFSETQ. This CDR3 comprises 14 residues. V lost 1 base and J 8 bases, leaving 15 bases between the germline ends. DNA for the CDR3: TGCGCCAGCAGCTTGTTTGGGGCCCGCACCGAAGCTTTCATT. It encodes CASSLFGARTEAFI.

Regarding this clonotype: A junction end diverges from the germline sequence, so it may reflect a read error. The gene calls are TRBV2 and TRBJ2-7, with D maybe TRBD1 (6 bases). The CDR3 covers 14 residues. Germline V lookup: CDR1 SNHLY, CDR2 FYNNEI. This CDR3 reads CASRPLQGYYEQYF. DNA for the CDR3: TGTGCCAGCAGGCCACTACAGGGCTACTACGAGCAGTACTTT.

V usage is TRBV14 and J usage is TRBJ2-7, with a possible D match to TRBD2 (6 bases). V lost 8 bases, J lost 6 bases, and 17 bases lay in between. The CDR3 runs to 13 residues. The germline gives CDR1 SGHDN, CDR2 FVKESK. The CDR3 reads CASQVASVGEQYF. The CDR3 nucleotides read TGTGCCAGCCAAGTTGCTAGCGTCGGCGAGCAGTACTTC.

This chain connects TRBV28 to TRBJ1-1; a weak D match, TRBD1 (6 bases). Germline V gene data show CDR1 as MDHEN and CDR2 as SYDVKM. The V end lost 5 bases, the J end lost 0 bases, and 16 bases lay between the germline ends. This CDR3 contains 16 residues. CDR3 in amino acids: CASSGAIRGLNTEAFF. The CDR3, as DNA: TGTGCCAGCAGTGGGGCGATCAGGGGTTTGAACACTGAAGCTTTCTTT.

Concerning this clonotype: One end of the junction fails to match germline, which may point to a read error. The rearrangement links TRBV4-1 to TRBJ2-3; 10 positions agree with TRBD2. Germline V gene sequence: CDR1 MGHRA, CDR2 YSYEKL. CDR3 size: 18 residues. The CDR3 sequence: CASGQTIALAGVIDTQYF. DNA for the CDR3: TGCGCCAGCGGCCAGACCATTGCCCTAGCGGGAGTCATCGATACGCAGTATTTC.

About this clonotype: Sequence at one end of the junction differs from germline and may be a read error. The rearrangement joins TRBV5-5 to TRBJ2-7; D is uncertain. The CDR3 loop spans 17 amino acids. Germline CDR1 is SGHKS and CDR2 is YYEKEE (reference sequence). The CDR3 spells CVSSLEQHLTRPYDQYF. The CDR3 coding sequence is TGTGTCAGCAGCTTGGAGCAACACCTGACTCGGCCCTACGATCAATACTTC. Based on the CDR3 plus reference TRBV5-5 and TRBJ2-7, the full variable domain is DAGVTQSPTHLIKTRGQQVTLRCSPISGHKSVSWYQQVLGQGPQFIFQYYEKEERGRGNFPDRFSARQFPNYSSELNVNALLLGDSALYLCVSSLEQHLTRPYDQYFGPGTRLTVT.

Comments on this clonotype: The CDR3 ends on some other residue instead of the conserved phenylalanine or tryptophan, so this is likely a read error. The DNA is omitted, as the CDR3 cannot be located on it reliably, and the CDR3 follows TCRdb's listing. The chain employs TRBV5-6 and TRBJ2-3. CDR1 is SGHDT and CDR2 is YYEEEE in the germline V gene. Ends included, the CDR3 has 15 residues. CDR3 sequence: CASSTVQRTSDTLYI.

V gene TRBV6-2 or TRBV6-3 combines with J gene TRBJ2-7, with D possibly matching TRBD2 (6 bases). V lost 5 bases to trimming and J lost 7 bases, with 18 bases between them. This CDR3 region has 14 residues. The V gene's germline CDR1 is MNHEY and CDR2 SVGEGT. The CDR3 bases are TGTGCCAGCAGTCGACTACCGGGAGTGTATGAGCAGTACTTC. Translating it yields CASSRLPGVYEQYF.

This clonotype came up once. Being one base from a much bigger clone, this may be a read error. The chain couples TRBV29-1 to TRBJ2-5, with TRBD2 matching 9 bases. The trim removed 6 bases at V and 9 bases at J, leaving 11 bases unmatched. The germline CDR1 and CDR2 sequences are SQVTM and ANQGSEA. The CDR3 covers 13 residues. CDR3 in amino acids: CSVQTSGPMAQYF. CDR3 sequence (DNA): TGCAGCGTCCAGACTAGCGGACCCATGGCCCAGTACTTC.

As to this clonotype: Given the absence of the conserved phenylalanine or tryptophan at the CDR3 end, a read error is likely. The V and J genes are TRBV6-5 and TRBJ1-1, with 8 bases lining up with TRBD1. CDR1 is MNHEY, CDR2 SVGAGI, per germline. The CDR3 contains 14 residues. With 3 bases clipped from V and 6 bases from J, the junction kept 6 bases outside the gene matches. The CDR3 region has the DNA TGTGCCAGCAGTTATCAGGGGGCCTACGCTGAAGCTTTCTCT. Translating it yields CASSYQGAYAEAFS.

This clonotype was found many times. CDR3 DNA sequence: TGTGCCAGCAGCTTATCGGTTCAGTACGAGCAGTACTTC. Amino acids: CASSLSVQYEQYF. The chain couples TRBV7-8 to TRBJ2-7; D call uncertain. The CDR3 runs 13 residues. Per germline, CDR1 SGHVS and CDR2 FQNEAQ. V lost 2 bases to trimming and J lost 4 bases, with 9 bases between them.

Details on this clonotype: A single base separates this from a much larger clone, so it may be a read error. This chain uses TRBV28 with TRBJ2-1; D may be TRBD1 (5 bases). V gave up 5 bases and J gave up 6 bases, with 17 bases separating them. From germline, CDR1 is MDHEN and CDR2 SYDVKM. The CDR3 contains 15 residues. The CDR3 is CASSPPTERFNEQFF. The CDR3 coding sequence is TGTGCCAGCAGTCCTCCGACAGAGAGATTCAATGAGCAGTTCTTC.

This clonotype is labeled medium-sized. The chain couples TRBV11-1 to TRBJ2-3; 14 bases match TRBD2. There are 15 residues in the CDR3. CDR1 and CDR2 from the germline V gene are SGHAT and FQDESV (reference sequence). Losses at the gene ends were 4 bases for V and 7 bases for J; bases not matched to a gene: 4. The CDR3 DNA follows: TGTGCCAGCAGCTCCGGGACTAGCGGGAGCAATACGCAGTATTTT. It encodes CASSSGTSGSNTQYF.

As for this clonotype: This may stem from a read error, because a much larger clone lies one nucleotide away. The chain joins TRBV7-9 to TRBJ2-6; D might be TRBD1 (5 bases). This CDR3 has 15 amino acids. Germline V lookup: CDR1 SEHNR, CDR2 FQNEAQ (reference sequence). As DNA, the CDR3 is TGTGCCAGCAGCTCCCAGGGTTCTGGGGCCAAGGTCCTGACTTTC. This gives the protein CASSSQGSGAKVLTF.

Worth noting for this clonotype: Just one base apart from a much larger clone, this may be a read error. The V call is TRBV28, the J call TRBJ2-1; D uncertain. V was shortened by 5 bases and J by 5 bases, with 22 bases between the two germline ends. From germline, CDR1 is MDHEN and CDR2 SYDVKM. The CDR3 loop spans 17 amino acids. For the CDR3, the DNA is TGTGCCAGCAGTACTCGACGGCACGAACCTGGGGACAATGAGCAGTTCTTC. Translated, it gives CASSTRRHEPGDNEQFF.

V is TRBV5-1 and J is TRBJ2-3; no clear D gene. Germline V gene data show CDR1 as SGHRS and CDR2 as YFSETQ. The CDR3 is 14 amino acids. Trimming shortened V by 2 bases and J by 6 bases, and 13 bases separated the two germline ends. The CDR3 loop is CASSFNDRPDTQYF. The CDR3 region has the DNA TGCGCCAGCAGCTTTAATGACCGTCCGGATACGCAGTATTTT. Based on the CDR3 plus reference TRBV5-1 and TRBJ2-3, the full variable domain is KAGVTQTPRYLIKTRGQQVTLSCSPISGHRSVSWYQQTPGQGLQFLFEYFSETQRNKGNFPGRFSGRQFSNSRSEMNVSTLELGDSALYLCASSFNDRPDTQYFGPGTRLTVL.

About this clonotype itself: As the CDR3 is not closed by the conserved phenylalanine or tryptophan, this likely results from a read error. Because the CDR3's place on the DNA is in doubt, the DNA is left out and the CDR3 is given as listed by TCRdb. The CDR3 region is CASSRIYEQYI. The rearrangement uses TRBV28 and TRBJ2-7. The CDR3 extends over 11 residues, inclusive of both ends. Looked up from germline, CDR1 is MDHEN and CDR2 is SYDVKM.

In the case of this clonotype: The germline gene is not matched at one end of the junction; a read error may be the cause. The chain recombines TRBV7-8 with TRBJ2-2; 13 bases agree with TRBD2. The CDR3 has 19 amino acids. In germline, CDR1 is SGHVS, CDR2 FQNEAQ. The CDR3 is CASSFHSGTSGKRAGERFF. The CDR3 DNA reads TGTGCCAGCAGCTTCCACTCCGGGACTAGCGGGAAGAGAGCCGGGGAGCGGTTTTTT.

Concerning this clonotype: A much bigger clone sits one base away, suggesting this may be a read error. This chain joins TRBV6-1 and TRBJ2-7; no clear D gene. The CDR3 totals 13 residues. CDR1 and CDR2 (germline): MNHNS, SASEGT. This CDR3 reads CASNEWVFYEQYF. CDR3 sequence (DNA): TGTGCCAGCAATGAATGGGTTTTCTACGAGCAGTACTTC.

This clonotype came up a few times. The chain links TRBV6-1 to TRBJ1-1, with D unresolved. The CDR3 is 13 amino acids. V lost 4 bases and J 1 base, leaving 7 bases between the germline ends. Per the germline V gene, CDR1 is MNHNS and CDR2 is SASEGT. CDR3 DNA: TGTGCCAGCAGTGGGTGGAAGAACACTGAAGCTTTCTTT. Amino acids: CASSGWKNTEAFF.

Comment on this clonotype: Its ends do not fully match the called genes, so a read error is possible. This sequence joins TRBV5-4 and TRBJ2-3, with a tentative D call TRBD1 (5 bases). The CDR3 has 11 residues. Germline V gene lookup returns CDR1 SGHNT and CDR2 YYREEE (reference sequence). The CDR3 DNA follows: TGTGTCAGCAGACAGAACGAAAAGGCAGATTTT. Translating it yields CVSRQNEKADF. Combining the CDR3 with reference TRBV5-4 and TRBJ2-3 gives the whole variable domain ETGVTQSPTHLIKTRGQQVTLRCSSQSGHNTVSWYQQALGQGPQFIFQYYREEENGRGNFPPRFSGLQFPNYSSELNVNALELDDSALYLCVSRQNEKADFGPGTRLTVL.

This clonotype was observed a handful of times. The rearrangement links TRBV29-1 to TRBJ1-2, with D perhaps matching TRBD1 (6 bases). The V gene lost 5 bases and the J gene lost 6 bases, with 10 bases spanning the gap. This CDR3 region has 11 residues. Germline V lookup: CDR1 SQVTM, CDR2 ANQGSEA. CDR3 amino acids: CSVTRGDGYTF. CDR3 bases: TGCAGCGTTACCAGGGGAGATGGCTACACCTTC. The variable domain in full, with the rest retrieved from reference TRBV29-1 and TRBJ1-2, is SAVISQKPSRDICQRGTSLTIQCQVDSQVTMMFWYRQQPGQSLTLIATANQGSEATYESGFVIDKFPISRPNLTFSTLTVSNMSPEDSSIYLCSVTRGDGYTFGSGTRLTVV.

This clonotype was recorded only once. The genes are TRBV28 and TRBJ2-1; TRBD2 is a possible D gene (6 bases). Germline loops: CDR1 MDHEN, CDR2 SYDVKM. This CDR3 is built from 15 residues. V lost 6 bases, J lost 3 bases, and 15 bases lay in between. This CDR3 is CASSHGSGFYNEQFF. In DNA form, the CDR3 reads TGTGCCAGCAGCCACGGGAGCGGATTCTACAATGAGCAGTTCTTC.

The chain links TRBV6-1 to TRBJ1-2, with unresolved D. Germline V gene sequence: CDR1 MNHNS, CDR2 SASEGT. V dropped 2 bases and J dropped 13 bases, with 17 bases sitting between them. The CDR3 consists of 13 residues. CDR3 in amino acids: CASSERVFNGCTF. In DNA form, the CDR3 reads TGTGCCAGCAGTGAACGGGTGTTTAATGGTTGCACCTTC.

This rearrangement joins TRBV4-2 to TRBJ2-5; 11 bases are a match to TRBD2. Germline V gives CDR1 LGHNA, CDR2 YNFKEQ. The V segment lost 2 bases and the J segment 1 base; nucleotides outside the gene matches: 21. CDR3 length: 22 residues. The CDR3 bases are TGTGCCAGCAGCCAACTAGAGGGAGGACTAGCGGGTACACGAGTCTCCCAAGAGACCCAGTACTTC. Translation gives CASSQLEGGLAGTRVSQETQYF.

This clonotype has more than one count but fewer than ten. Possible read error: a much larger clone is one base away. V is TRBV14 and J is TRBJ2-5; D call uncertain. The CDR3 is 13 residues long. CDR1 SGHDN and CDR2 FVKESK come from the germline V gene. The CDR3 region is CASIQTGWKTQYF. The CDR3 DNA reads TGTGCCAGCATCCAAACGGGCTGGAAGACCCAGTACTTC.

With regard to this clonotype: The junction departs from germline at one end; a sequencing error may be responsible. The rearrangement uses TRBV5-4 and TRBJ2-7; the match to TRBD2 covers 7 bases. From germline, CDR1 is SGHNT and CDR2 YYREEE (reference sequence). The length of the CDR3 is 15 residues. The DNA of the CDR3 is TGTGCCAGCAGTTCGGATCGCGGGAGCCTCTACGAGCAATACTTC. It is translated as CASSSDRGSLYEQYF.

Of note for this clonotype: The junction shows a germline mismatch at one end, possibly a read error. This CDR3 is CASNQVNMRYTEASF. The CDR3 bases are TGCGCCAGCAACCAAGTGAACATGCGATACACTGAAGCTTCCTTT. The rearrangement joins TRBV4-1 to TRBJ1-1, with unresolved D. The germline V gene has CDR1 MGHRA and CDR2 YSYEKL. The CDR3 totals 15 residues.

This clonotype was observed a few times. The genes are TRBV6-2 or TRBV6-3 and TRBJ2-1; weak D call: TRBD2 (6 bases). The CDR3 is made up of 13 amino acids. Trimming stripped 6 bases from V and 7 bases from J, with 13 bases between. The germline V gene has CDR1 MNHEY and CDR2 SVGEGT. The CDR3 protein is CASSRLATNEQFF. CDR3 coding DNA: TGTGCCAGCAGCCGGCTAGCGACTAATGAGCAGTTCTTC.

The chain recombines TRBV11-2 with TRBJ2-7; no clear D. This CDR3 comprises 14 residues. Germline V gene lookup returns CDR1 SGHAT and CDR2 FQNNGV. The ends were cut back, 7 bases at V and 2 bases at J, with 15 bases in the middle. Here the CDR3 reads CASNFTDGAYEQYF. The CDR3, as DNA: TGTGCCAGCAACTTTACCGACGGAGCCTACGAGCAGTACTTC.